A selection of T cell receptor beta chains follows, all from one sample in a study of OX40 agonist ivuxolimab in advanced cancers. Some clones are missing from TCRdb's copy, which holds only in-frame ones; the method was immunoSEQ multiplex PCR. This table holds about 20,000 clones, approximately 90% found once. The material sequenced was CD4+ or CD8+ T cells sorted from blood, taken in a trial of the OX40 agonist ivuxolimab. These receptors originate from an adult with an advanced solid tumor such as melanoma, head and neck, liver or kidney cancer. CDR3s include the opening cysteine and the closing phenylalanine or tryptophan. Each record gives: CDR3 protein, CDR3 DNA, clone size, V gene, J gene, D gene. A D gene is named only where the DNA matches it firmly. For some rows the clone size is stated as once, few or many, or as a class when expanded; others skip it.

CDR3 protein: CASSPDRAMVEETQYF; CDR3 DNA: TGTGCCAGCAGCCCGGACAGGGCGATGGTTGAAGAGACCCAGTACTTC; clone size: few; V gene: TRBV9; J gene: TRBJ2-5; D gene: TRBD1
CDR3 protein: CASSPDAGGKQYF; CDR3 DNA: TGTGCCAGCAGCCCCGATGCAGGGGGGAAGCAGTACTTC; clone size: NA; V gene: TRBV7-8; J gene: TRBJ2-7; D gene: NA
CDR3 protein: CASSAYSGSTDTQYF; CDR3 DNA: TGTGCCAGCAGCGCATATAGCGGGAGCACAGATACGCAGTATTTT; clone size: NA; V gene: TRBV7-8; J gene: TRBJ2-3; D gene: TRBD2
CDR3 protein: CASRAQGSIYEQYF; CDR3 DNA: TGTGCCAGCAGGGCACAGGGTTCCATCTACGAGCAGTACTTC; clone size: NA; V gene: TRBV27; J gene: TRBJ2-7; D gene: NA
CDR3 protein: CASSQDYSSGELFF; CDR3 DNA: TGTGCCAGCAGCCAAGACTACTCCTCCGGGGAGCTGTTTTTT; clone size: NA; V gene: TRBV5-4; J gene: TRBJ2-2; D gene: NA
CDR3 protein: CATRGGLGTYEQYF; CDR3 DNA: TGTGCCACCCGGGGGGGCCTTGGCACCTACGAGCAGTACTTC; clone size: NA; V gene: TRBV6-6; J gene: TRBJ2-7; D gene: TRBD2
CDR3 protein: CASSSWMGTGYTF; CDR3 DNA: TGTGCCAGCAGCTCATGGATGGGGACTGGCTACACCTTC; clone size: NA; V gene: TRBV7-9; J gene: TRBJ1-2; D gene: NA
CDR3 protein: CSVKDPYNEQFF; CDR3 DNA: TGCAGCGTCAAGGACCCCTACAATGAGCAGTTCTTC; clone size: NA; V gene: TRBV29-1; J gene: TRBJ2-1; D gene: NA
CDR3 protein: CASRYTPGVYGYTF; CDR3 DNA: TGTGCCAGCAGGTACACACCAGGAGTTTATGGCTACACCTTC; clone size: NA; V gene: TRBV5-8; J gene: TRBJ1-2; D gene: NA
CDR3 protein: CASSGRGLGAQYF; CDR3 DNA: TGTGCCAGCAGCGGCCGGGGCCTTGGGGCCCAGTACTTC; clone size: once; V gene: TRBV11-2; J gene: TRBJ2-5; D gene: NA
CDR3 protein: CASSSISGGLDETQYF; CDR3 DNA: TGTGCCAGCAGTTCCATCTCTGGGGGGCTGGATGAGACCCAGTACTTC; clone size: NA; V gene: TRBV6-5; J gene: TRBJ2-5; D gene: NA
CDR3 protein: CAIKQVVGPGNTEAFF; CDR3 DNA: TGTGCCATCAAGCAAGTGGTGGGGCCCGGGAACACTGAAGCTTTCTTT; clone size: NA; V gene: TRBV10-3; J gene: TRBJ1-1; D gene: NA
CDR3 protein: CASSLVPYGQPQHF; CDR3 DNA: TGTGCCAGCAGCTTAGTCCCCTATGGTCAGCCCCAGCATTTT; clone size: NA; V gene: TRBV11-2; J gene: TRBJ1-5; D gene: NA
CDR3 protein: CASSADREKFF; CDR3 DNA: TGTGCCAGTAGTGCTGACAGGGAGAAGTTCTTC; clone size: NA; V gene: TRBV19; J gene: TRBJ2-1; D gene: TRBD1
CDR3 protein: CASSEGGKSYNEQFF; CDR3 DNA: TGTGCCAGCAGCGAGGGGGGAAAGAGCTACAATGAGCAGTTCTTC; clone size: NA; V gene: TRBV9; J gene: TRBJ2-1; D gene: NA
CDR3 protein: CASSVAGELFF; CDR3 DNA: TGTGCCAGCAGCGTGGCAGGGGAGCTGTTTTTT; clone size: NA; V gene: TRBV9; J gene: TRBJ2-2; D gene: NA
CDR3 protein: CSAEDSPNEKLFF; CDR3 DNA: TGCAGCGCGGAGGACAGCCCAAATGAAAAACTGTTTTTT; clone size: NA; V gene: TRBV29-1; J gene: TRBJ1-4; D gene: NA
CDR3 protein: CASSLNGGDRSEAFF; CDR3 DNA: TGTGCCAGCAGCTTAAATGGGGGGGATCGGTCTGAAGCTTTCTTT; clone size: NA; V gene: TRBV7-3; J gene: TRBJ1-1; D gene: NA
CDR3 protein: CASSPRRGGQETQYF; CDR3 DNA: TGTGCCAGCAGCCCTCGGCGGGGAGGTCAAGAGACCCAGTACTTC; clone size: NA; V gene: TRBV7-9; J gene: TRBJ2-5; D gene: NA
CDR3 protein: CATSRDFRGLDTEAFF; CDR3 DNA: TGTGCCACCAGCAGAGATTTTAGGGGGCTGGACACTGAAGCTTTCTTT; clone size: few; V gene: TRBV15; J gene: TRBJ1-1; D gene: TRBD1
CDR3 protein: CASSWGGQGIHF; CDR3 DNA: TGTGCCAGCAGCTGGGGGGGACAGGGTATTCATTTT; clone size: NA; V gene: TRBV5-4; J gene: TRBJ1-5; D gene: TRBD1
CDR3 protein: CASSHPLDSGNEQYF; CDR3 DNA: TGTGCCAGCAGCCACCCCCTGGACAGCGGTAACGAGCAGTACTTC; clone size: NA; V gene: TRBV7-9; J gene: TRBJ2-7; D gene: NA
CDR3 protein: CASSLDERFEQYF; CDR3 DNA: TGTGCCAGCAGCTTAGACGAACGGTTCGAGCAGTACTTC; clone size: NA; V gene: TRBV7-6; J gene: TRBJ2-7; D gene: NA
CDR3 protein: CASSVAIWGGAAGELFF; CDR3 DNA: TGTGCCAGCAGCGTAGCTATCTGGGGGGGCGCTGCCGGGGAGCTGTTTTTT; clone size: NA; V gene: TRBV9; J gene: TRBJ2-2; D gene: NA
CDR3 protein: CASSPGQFSNQPQHF; CDR3 DNA: TGTGCCAGCAGTCCGGGACAGTTTAGCAATCAGCCCCAGCATTTT; clone size: NA; V gene: TRBV27; J gene: TRBJ1-5; D gene: TRBD1
CDR3 protein: CASSFTGMDGYTF; CDR3 DNA: TGTGCCAGCAGCTTCACGGGAATGGATGGCTACACCTTC; clone size: few; V gene: TRBV7-3; J gene: TRBJ1-2; D gene: NA
CDR3 protein: CASSQIAARSYEQYF; CDR3 DNA: TGTGCCAGCAGCCAAATTGCAGCCCGCTCCTACGAGCAGTACTTC; clone size: NA; V gene: TRBV4-2; J gene: TRBJ2-7; D gene: NA
CDR3 protein: CASSLTRTGELFF; CDR3 DNA: TGTGCCAGCAGCTTGACCCGTACCGGGGAGCTGTTTTTT; clone size: NA; V gene: TRBV11-2; J gene: TRBJ2-2; D gene: NA
CDR3 protein: CASSLGTGGQSYEQYF; CDR3 DNA: TGTGCCAGCAGCTTAGGCACGGGGGGCCAATCCTACGAGCAGTACTTC; clone size: NA; V gene: TRBV7-8; J gene: TRBJ2-7; D gene: NA
CDR3 protein: CASSSGTGNQPQHF; CDR3 DNA: TGTGCCAGCAGCTCCGGGACAGGTAATCAGCCCCAGCATTTT; clone size: NA; V gene: TRBV7-9; J gene: TRBJ1-5; D gene: TRBD1
CDR3 protein: CASSPGQGDEKLFF; CDR3 DNA: TGTGCCAGCAGCCCGGGACAGGGGGATGAAAAACTGTTTTTT; clone size: NA; V gene: TRBV5-6; J gene: TRBJ1-4; D gene: TRBD1
CDR3 protein: CASSLEGAQYF; CDR3 DNA: TGTGCCAGCAGCTTAGAAGGGGCCCAGTACTTC; clone size: NA; V gene: TRBV7-9; J gene: TRBJ2-5; D gene: NA
CDR3 protein: CASSGTGGYYGYTF; CDR3 DNA: TGTGCCAGCAGTGGGACAGGGGGCTACTATGGCTACACCTTC; clone size: NA; V gene: TRBV2; J gene: TRBJ1-2; D gene: TRBD1